These 21 T cell receptor beta chains were all obtained from the same sample, sequenced in a study of PD-1 blockade in classical Hodgkin lymphoma. This table comes from immunoSEQ multiplex PCR, and its TCRdb copy is limited to in-frame clones, with some not included. This repertoire shows about 24,000 clones, around 70% found once; its top ten account for approximately 3.5%. With no exception, relapse followed autologous stem cell transplantation in all patients, and brentuximab vedotin exposure varied. This material consisted of peripheral blood mononuclear cells (PBMCs), taken at baseline. These receptors were taken from a human donor with classical Hodgkin lymphoma.

CDR3 sequence: CARSLVAGISNTEAFF. The DNA for the CDR3 is TGTGCCAGAAGCTTGGTCGCAGGGATATCGAACACTGAAGCTTTCTTT. The V and J genes are TRBV5-3 and TRBJ1-1, with D perhaps matching TRBD1 (5 bases). TRBV5-3 is an ORF, with its function uncertain. The ends were cut back, 0 bases at V and 1 base at J, with 13 bases in the middle. The CDR3 consists of 16 residues.

This clone is classed as medium-sized. This sequence joins TRBV4-1 and TRBJ1-4; D may be TRBD1 (5 bases). V was trimmed by 2 bases and J by 5 bases, leaving 12 bases between them. Looked up from germline, CDR1 is MGHRA and CDR2 is YSYEKL. The CDR3 loop spans 15 amino acids. The chain's CDR3 is CASSQLSGPNEKLFF. The DNA for the CDR3 is TGCGCCAGCAGCCAACTGTCAGGGCCGAATGAAAAACTGTTTTTT.

The chain carries TRBV6-1 and TRBJ2-1, with D maybe TRBD2 (6 bases). Germline CDR1 and CDR2: MNHNS and SASEGT. CDR3 length: 12 amino acids. V gave up 5 bases and J gave up 6 bases, with 8 bases separating them. The CDR3 region has the DNA TGTGCCAGCAGTTTCGGGGGCAATGAGCAGTTCTTC. Translating gives CASSFGGNEQFF.

The chain carries TRBV7-9 and TRBJ1-5; 7 nucleotides match TRBD1. V was clipped by 1 base and J by 1 base; unmatched bases: 1. Germline assignment: CDR1 SEHNR and CDR2 FQNEAQ (reference sequence). The CDR3 has 15 residues. CDR3 amino acids: CASSLDRGSNQPQHF. The CDR3 DNA is TGTGCCAGCAGCTTAGACAGGGGAAGCAATCAGCCCCAGCATTTT.

The chain links TRBV12-5 to TRBJ2-7; no firm D call. The CDR3 sequence is 10 residues long. CDR1 is LGHNT and CDR2 is FRNRAP in the germline V gene. V shed 7 bases and J shed 3 bases, with 4 bases lying between them. The CDR3 coding sequence is TGTGCTAGTGCTAACTACGAGCAGTACTTC. It is translated as CASANYEQYF.

V and J are TRBV5-6 and TRBJ1-2; D gene uncertain. Trimming cost V 0 bases and J 4 bases, with 7 bases left between them. This CDR3 region has 13 residues. In germline, CDR1 is SGHDT, CDR2 YYEEEE. The CDR3 region has the DNA TGTGCCAGCAGCTTGGCTAGTTTCTATGGCTACACCTTC. The encoded protein is CASSLASFYGYTF.

V usage is TRBV28 and J usage is TRBJ1-3; D is unclear. Between the trimmed V and J ends, which lost 6 bases and 6 bases, there was a span of 21 bases. This CDR3 contains 16 residues. Germline V gene sequence: CDR1 MDHEN, CDR2 SYDVKM. The CDR3 protein is CASSRPTSANQNTIYF. In DNA form, the CDR3 reads TGTGCCAGCAGCCGACCAACCAGCGCCAATCAAAACACCATATATTTT.

This clone was seen only a few times. Other DNA sequences from this sample encode an identical CDR3 as well. The chain carries TRBV6-6 and TRBJ2-5; a weak D match, TRBD1 (6 bases). Deletions cut 5 bases from V and 5 bases from J, with 15 bases between. The CDR3 extends over 14 amino acids. Germline V gene data show CDR1 as MNHNY and CDR2 as SVGAGI (reference sequence). The CDR3 loop reads CASSLTGPAETQYF. The CDR3 DNA is TGTGCCAGCAGTCTCACAGGGCCGGCGGAGACCCAGTACTTC.

V is TRBV4-3 and J is TRBJ1-2; D is unclear. Germline V CDR1 and CDR2: LGHNA, YSLEER. The CDR3 length is 15 residues. The ends were cut back, 5 bases at V and 6 bases at J, with 19 bases in the middle. The CDR3 DNA follows: TGCGCCAGCAGCGACGAACAGTTCGGGAGGAATGGCTACACCTTC. Translation gives CASSDEQFGRNGYTF.

This clone qualifies as medium-sized. The V call is TRBV7-9, the J call TRBJ2-7; 8 bases line up with TRBD2. The germline V gene encodes CDR1 SEHNR and CDR2 FQNEAQ (reference sequence). V was clipped by 4 bases and J by 1 base; unmatched bases: 12. The CDR3 is 17 residues long. The CDR3 sequence: CASSSDPRTSLSYEQYF. The CDR3 nucleotides read TGTGCCAGCAGCTCCGACCCCCGGACTAGCCTATCCTACGAGCAGTACTTC.

This clone appeared a single time. Just one base apart from a much larger clone, this may be a read error. The rearrangement joins TRBV4-3 to TRBJ1-1; D is unresolved. Between the trimmed V and J ends, which lost 4 bases and 3 bases, there was a span of 12 bases. The CDR3 covers 14 residues. Germline V gene data show CDR1 as LGHNA and CDR2 as YSLEER. CDR3 DNA sequence: TGCGCCAGCAGCCCCACACCCATGGACACTGAAGCTTTCTTT. Encoded protein: CASSPTPMDTEAFF.

The chain recombines TRBV18 with TRBJ2-5; a possible D gene is TRBD1 (5 bases). The CDR3 runs to 14 residues. The V gene's germline CDR1 is KGHSH and CDR2 LQKENI. V dropped 8 bases and J dropped 2 bases, with 15 bases sitting between them. CDR3 amino acids: CASHRDSEQETQYF. The CDR3, as DNA: TGTGCCAGCCACCGCGACAGTGAACAAGAGACCCAGTACTTC.

The V call is TRBV11-1, the J call TRBJ1-4; D is ambiguous. The germline CDR1 and CDR2 sequences are SGHAT and FQDESV (reference sequence). The V gene lost 2 bases and the J gene lost 4 bases, with 8 bases spanning the gap. CDR3 length equals 14 residues. CDR3 amino acids: CASSLFKDNEKLFF. CDR3 sequence (DNA): TGTGCCAGCAGCTTATTTAAGGATAATGAAAAACTGTTTTTT.

Comment on this clone: The junction and the germline gene differ at one end; a read error may be behind it. This rearrangement joins TRBV7-7 to TRBJ2-2, with D unclear. Per the germline V gene, CDR1 is SSHAT and CDR2 is FNYEAQ (reference sequence). This CDR3 spans 15 amino acids. The CDR3 protein is CASSLEVGNTGELFF. The CDR3, as DNA: TGTGCTAGCAGCTTAGAGGTGGGGAACACCGGGGAGCTGTTTTTT. The variable domain in full, with the rest retrieved from reference TRBV7-7 and TRBJ2-2, is GAGVSQSPRYKVTKRGQDVTLRCDPISSHATLYWYQQALGQGPEFLTYFNYEAQPDKSGLPSDRFSAERPEGSISTLTIQRTEQRDSAMYRCASSLEVGNTGELFFGEGSRLTVL.

J is TRBJ1-1 and V is TRBV29-1; a weak D match, TRBD1 (5 bases). Germline-derived CDR1 and CDR2 are SQVTM and ANQGSEA. Trimming shortened V by 5 bases and J by 1 base, and 8 bases separated the two germline ends. CDR3 size: 12 residues. The CDR3 sequence: CSVWQGNTEAFF. Here the CDR3 DNA reads TGCAGCGTTTGGCAGGGGAACACTGAAGCTTTCTTT. Supplemented by reference TRBV29-1 and TRBJ1-1, the full variable domain reads SAVISQKPSRDICQRGTSLTIQCQVDSQVTMMFWYRQQPGQSLTLIATANQGSEATYESGFVIDKFPISRPNLTFSTLTVSNMSPEDSSIYLCSVWQGNTEAFFGQGTRLTVV.

The gene calls are TRBV9 and TRBJ1-1; D is unresolved. The ends were cut back, 5 bases at V and 0 bases at J, with 8 bases in the middle. This CDR3 has 13 amino acids. CDR1 is SGDLS, CDR2 YYNGEE, per germline. This CDR3 reads CASRNFMNTEAFF. The DNA for the CDR3 is TGTGCCAGCAGGAATTTCATGAACACTGAAGCTTTCTTT.

The rearrangement uses TRBV11-2 and TRBJ1-6; D is possibly TRBD1 (6 bases). Germline loops: CDR1 SGHAT, CDR2 FQNNGV. The CDR3 sequence is 14 residues long. Trimming took 2 bases from V and 6 from J, leaving 8 bases between them. The DNA of the CDR3 is TGTGCCAGCAGCTTAACAGGGACTAATTCACCCCTCCACTTT. Encoded protein: CASSLTGTNSPLHF.

The chain joins TRBV7-3 to TRBJ1-6; tentatively, D is TRBD1 (6 bases). Germline CDR1 reads SGHTA; CDR2 reads FQGTGA. The length of the CDR3 is 16 residues. V shed 0 bases and J shed 9 bases, with 15 bases lying between them. CDR3 protein: CASSLTPRDMGSPLHF. DNA of the CDR3: TGTGCCAGCAGCTTAACACCCAGGGACATGGGTTCACCCCTCCACTTT.

In its sample, this clone was seen a few times. The V gene is TRBV7-3, the J gene TRBJ2-5; 9 bases match TRBD1. The CDR3 is made up of 15 amino acids. Germline values: CDR1 SGHTA, CDR2 FQGTGA. V shed 5 bases, J shed 5 bases, and the junction held 9 bases outside the gene matches. CDR3 residues: CASSRKQGALETQYF. In DNA form, the CDR3 reads TGTGCCAGCAGCCGGAAACAGGGGGCATTGGAGACCCAGTACTTC.

This clone was counted only a few times. This chain links TRBV4-1 with TRBJ1-1, with D unclear. The CDR3 sequence is 13 residues long. Trimming took off 1 base at V and 3 bases at J, with 6 bases between the two ends. CDR1 is MGHRA, CDR2 YSYEKL, per germline. The CDR3 coding sequence is TGCGCCAGCAGCCAAGTAGGATACACTGAAGCTTTCTTT. Translated: CASSQVGYTEAFF.

The V and J genes are TRBV11-1 and TRBJ2-1, with no clear D. Trimming stripped 5 bases from V and 0 bases from J, with 14 bases between. The CDR3 is 16 amino acids. The germline V gene has CDR1 SGHAT and CDR2 FQDESV (reference sequence). The CDR3 nucleotides read TGTGCCAGCAGCCCCTCCAGGCACAGCTCCTACAATGAGCAGTTCTTC. Protein sequence: CASSPSRHSSYNEQFF.